This is a list of T cell receptor beta chains from one sample in a study of T cell repertoires in cytomegalovirus infection. TCRdb re-analysed the reads in MiXCR, keeping a single row per CDR3 protein. The sample has roughly 990,000 distinct CDR3 sequences, around a third seen once. These receptors lack a known antigen. Sequencing was performed on cultured CD8+ T cells from PBMCs, taken from culture after CMV antigen stimulation. These receptors were obtained from a human donor in good health (CMV status not recorded). Some clones in this sample may be carry-over from other donors' samples. The CDR3 runs from the conserved cysteine through the conserved F or W. A D gene is named only where the DNA matches it firmly. Only part of the rows carry a size: once, few, many, or a class if the clone is expanded.

len,v_gene,abundance,d_gene,j_gene,CDR3aa,CDR3nt
12,TRBV6-5,few,.,TRBJ1-2,CASRGGLDGYTF,TGTGCCAGCAGGGGGGGGTTGGATGGCTACACCTTC
13,TRBV6-5,.,.,TRBJ1-6,CASTITRFSPLHF,TGTGCCAGCACCATAACGAGGTTTTCACCCCTCCACTTT
14,TRBV6-5,many,.,TRBJ2-1,CASSYGGRGNEQFF,TGTGCCAGCAGTTACGGGGGCCGGGGAAATGAGCAGTTCTTC
19,TRBV12-3/TRBV12-4,.,.,TRBJ1-6,CASSFWAVGAGSYNSPLHF,TGTGCCAGCAGTTTTTGGGCCGTAGGAGCCGGCTCCTATAATTCACCCCTCCACTTT
11,TRBV2,.,.,TRBJ1-1,CASLTNTEAFF,TGTGCCAGCTTGACGAACACTGAAGCTTTCTTT
17,TRBV12-5,.,TRBD1,TRBJ1-5,CASGLMTGDYSNQPQHF,TGTGCTAGTGGTTTGATGACAGGGGATTACAGCAATCAGCCCCAGCATTTT
17,TRBV28,.,.,TRBJ2-3,CASSPSEAEGPTDTQYF,TGTGCCAGCAGTCCCTCAGAGGCCGAGGGACCCACAGATACGCAGTATTTT
15,TRBV11-2,.,TRBD2,TRBJ2-3,CASSFTLAGADTQYF,TGTGCCAGCAGCTTCACGCTAGCGGGGGCCGATACGCAGTATTTT
17,TRBV7-6,few,TRBD2,TRBJ2-2,CASTQTSGGPGTGELFF,TGTGCCAGCACCCAAACTAGCGGGGGACCCGGGACCGGGGAGCTGTTTTTT
14,TRBV28,few,.,TRBJ1-4,CASAAHRENEKLFF,TGTGCCAGCGCCGCCCACAGGGAGAATGAAAAACTGTTTTTT
15,TRBV11-2,.,.,TRBJ1-4,CASSPWQGPGEKLFF,TGTGCCAGCAGCCCGTGGCAGGGGCCGGGGGAAAAACTGTTTTTT
15,TRBV20-1,few,.,TRBJ2-7,CSASEGEFPVWEQYF,TGCAGTGCTAGTGAAGGCGAATTTCCGGTCTGGGAGCAGTACTTC
14,TRBV27,.,.,TRBJ2-3,CATRTGVITDTQYF,TGTGCCACCCGAACCGGGGTAATCACAGATACGCAGTATTTT
17,TRBV7-9,many,.,TRBJ2-2,CASSWKQVSLLGGELFF,TGTGCCAGCAGCTGGAAACAGGTGTCTCTACTGGGCGGGGAGCTGTTTTTT